This TCR beta chain was captured in a study of response to subunit inactivated influenza vaccine (dated by TCRdb to about 2018). General notes on the study: The study used deep quantitative T cell receptor repertoire profiling to track responses to a trivalent subunit inactivated influenza vaccine. Broad study findings and their caveats: The authors proposed that each seasonal influenza vaccination may bring in only a limited number of new T cells.

This clonotype was picked up many times. Its antigen remains undetermined. Base qualities were left out, and no much larger clone turns up one base away. Receptor libraries were prepared by RT-PCR. The reads were generated on an Illumina HiSeq 2500. TCRdb cleaned the public reads at Q25 with fastp, built clones with MiXCR and kept in-frame beta chains. Rows with a matching CDR3 protein are joined into one entry that keeps the most common DNA and genes. For this sample the table gives around 470,000 distinct CDR3 sequences, of which 7.2% were detected only once. The ten largest make up 13% of the sample. Based on the germline V gene, the CDR1 and CDR2 sequences are ENHRY and SYGVKD. The CDR3 starts with the cysteine, ends with the phenylalanine, and has 14 residues. Of all the DNA, just the CDR3 is kept, 42 bases in frame from base 1. Trimming at the junction amounts to 10 bases on V and 7 bases on J, and the germline ends lie 17 bases apart.

The receptor was derived from a man aged 50-75 years who received an inactivated influenza vaccine. Donor details come from another sample of the same person, matched by shared clones. The specimen was PBMCs from blood, collected less than 25 months after vaccination. The chain employs TRBV10-3 and TRBJ1-6; TRBD1 might be the D gene, on 5 matching bases. DNA sequence: TGTGCCACCACCCGGGACGTAGAAAATTCACCCCTCCACTTT. Its translation reads: CATTRDVENSPLHF.